Listed here is a single TCR beta chain. Antigen unknown. This entry comes from a study of memory CD4+ T cells and cytomegalovirus serostatus. In the study overall: This sample comes from healthy Belgian adults, fewer than ten CMV seropositive, about 25 seronegative.

Overall study findings and caveats: Repertoires predicted CMV serostatus with median bootstrapped AUC of roughly 0.96.

This CDR3 spans 12 amino acids. Germline V gives CDR1 SGHTA, CDR2 FQGNSA. V dropped 4 bases and J dropped 6 bases, with 8 bases sitting between them. In the source study's methods: Out-of-frame sequences were removed, leaving 2 million to 2.5 million distinct TCRbeta sequences. Here immunoSEQ multiplex PCR was the method, and the copy in TCRdb shows in-frame clones only, minus some. That table gives V, J and clone size, and the DNA gave D and trimming. This table holds around 53,000 clones, about four fifths found once. The sort gate was single viable CD3+CD4+CD8-CD45RO+ cells for memory CD4+ T cells.

The chain couples TRBV7-2 to TRBJ2-3; D not certain. The sequence was obtained from an adult in good health and CMV-seropositive. Material: memory CD4+ T cells from blood. In nucleotides, the CDR3 is TGTGCCAGCAGCTCCTATACCGATACGCAGTATTTT. Translated: CASSSYTDTQYF.